This T cell receptor (beta chain) derives from a study of cytomegalovirus exposure and HLA in healthy donors. On the study more broadly: An earlier analysis found some 100 million unique TCR beta sequences from 200 million or so T cells.

The germline CDR1 and CDR2 sequences are SGHRS and YFSETQ. This CDR3 spans 15 amino acids. V lost 4 bases to trimming and J lost 2 bases, with 14 bases between them. PCR was performed using 60 Vbeta and 13 Jbeta primers. Only in-frame clones appear in the TCRdb table, and some are missing; sequencing was by immunoSEQ multiplex PCR. This table holds 120,000 or so clones, roughly 15% found once. This clonotype originated in a female donor in good health and CMV-seropositive. This chain connects TRBV5-1 to TRBJ2-3; tentative D call: TRBD1 (8 bases). The sequenced sample consisted of PBMCs. CDR3 region: CASSLTGDYTDTQYF. DNA of the CDR3: TGCGCCAGCAGCCTGACAGGGGACTACACAGATACGCAGTATTTT. The full variable domain, in which reference TRBV5-1 and TRBJ2-3 provide the parts outside the CDR3, is KAGVTQTPRYLIKTRGQQVTLSCSPISGHRSVSWYQQTPGQGLQFLFEYFSETQRNKGNFPGRFSGRQFSNSRSEMNVSTLELGDSALYLCASSLTGDYTDTQYFGPGTRLTVL.